Presented here are 16 T cell receptor beta chains from one specimen sequenced in a study of Graves' ophthalmopathy and Graves' hyperthyroidism. Amplification of TCR beta CDR3 regions used RNA transcripts. The library came from an HTBI-primed first-round RT-PCR and a second-round multiplex PCR. TCRdb itself ran the multiplex PCR reads through MiXCR, one entry per CDR3 protein. The data hold 400,000 to 500,000 distinct CDR3 sequences, with 20% to 25% observed a single time. Sequencing input: peripheral blood. The source of these receptors is a woman aged 18-30 years with stable Graves' hyperthyroidism.

CDR3 nucleotide sequence: TGTGCCACCAGTGAGGAAGGGCCCGAACAGCCCCAGCATTTT. This sequence encodes CATSEEGPEQPQHF. This chain links TRBV24-1 with TRBJ1-5; D unresolved. This CDR3 region has 14 residues. The V gene's germline CDR1 is KGHDR and CDR2 SFDVKD. V lost 4 bases and J 7 bases, leaving 13 bases between the germline ends.

This clonotype has ten or more counts. The rearrangement links TRBV7-2 to TRBJ2-7; 7 bases are a match to TRBD1. In germline, CDR1 is SGHTA, CDR2 FQGNSA. The CDR3 has 14 residues. The trim removed 0 bases at V and 5 bases at J, leaving 4 bases unmatched. CDR3 nucleotide sequence: TGTGCCAGCAGCTTAGCGTTAGGGGGCAACGAGCAGTACTTC. Protein sequence: CASSLALGGNEQYF.

This clonotype was counted only a few times. The chain employs TRBV18 and TRBJ2-6; no reliable D call. Trimming shortened V by 0 bases and J by 4 bases, and 4 bases separated the two germline ends. There are 14 residues in the CDR3. The V gene's germline CDR1 is KGHSH and CDR2 LQKENI. The DNA of the CDR3 is TGTGCCAGCTCACCACCGTACGGGGCCAACGTCCTGACTTTC. Translating gives CASSPPYGANVLTF.

This clonotype was counted only a few times. The J gene is TRBJ2-3, the V gene TRBV29-1, with 8 bases aligning to TRBD1. The trim removed 6 bases at V and 0 bases at J, leaving 8 bases unmatched. Germline CDR1 SQVTM, CDR2 ANQGSEA. This CDR3 has 15 amino acids. CDR3: CSVDGRDRSTDTQYF. The CDR3 DNA reads TGCAGCGTCGACGGCCGGGACAGGAGCACAGATACGCAGTATTTT.

At least ten counts were recorded for this clonotype. V is TRBV20-1 and J is TRBJ2-7; D is possibly TRBD1 (6 bases). V lost 5 bases and J lost 2, with 16 bases in between. The CDR3 has 14 residues. Per the germline V gene, CDR1 is DFQATT and CDR2 is SNEGSKA (reference sequence). CDR3 sequence (DNA): TGCAGTGCTCTCCCGCCGGGACAACCCTACGAGCAGTACTTC. Translation: CSALPPGQPYEQYF.

The J gene is TRBJ2-7, the V gene TRBV2; D is perhaps TRBD1 (5 bases). Germline V gene data show CDR1 as SNHLY and CDR2 as FYNNEI. CDR3 length: 13 residues. V gave up 10 bases and J gave up 4 bases, with 17 bases separating them. This CDR3 reads CATHADGQYEQYF. CDR3 nucleotides: TGTGCCACCCACGCGGACGGACAATACGAGCAGTACTTC.

CDR3 sequence reads: CASDGTGVLPLHF. CDR3 in DNA: TGTGCCAGCGACGGGACAGGGGTACTTCCCCTCCACTTT. This chain joins TRBV6-1 and TRBJ1-6; TRBD1 agrees at 10 bases. CDR3 length equals 13 residues. V shed 8 bases and J 13 bases; nucleotides not matched to a gene: 8. The germline gives CDR1 MNHNS, CDR2 SASEGT.

This clonotype was detected ten times or more. J is TRBJ2-2 and V is TRBV19; 7 bases map to TRBD2. V trimming: 3 bases; J trimming: 5 bases; junction bases outside the gene matches: 0. Germline V gene data show CDR1 as LNHDA and CDR2 as SQIVND (reference sequence). This CDR3 comprises 13 residues. The CDR3: CASSMGGTGELFF. The CDR3 bases are TGTGCCAGTAGTATGGGAGGGACCGGGGAGCTGTTTTTT.

In this sample, this clonotype turned up many times. V usage is TRBV30 and J usage is TRBJ1-2, with TRBD1 as a possible D gene (6 bases). This CDR3 has 12 residues. Trimming removed 2 bases from V and 8 bases from J, with 12 bases in between. Germline V gene lookup returns CDR1 GTSNPN and CDR2 SVGIG (reference sequence). CDR3 DNA: TGTGCCTGGAGTTCCAGGGGTAGGGGCTACACCTTC. It is translated as CAWSSRGRGYTF.

This clonotype was seen at least ten times. The chain joins TRBV27 to TRBJ1-2; 7 positions match TRBD1. Looked up from germline, CDR1 is MNHEY and CDR2 is SMNVEV (reference sequence). V lost 7 bases, J lost 3 bases, and 11 bases stayed unmatched. CDR3 length: 15 residues. CDR3 coding DNA: TGTGCCAGCAAGACCCTACAGGGGCGATACTATGGCTACACCTTC. Protein: CASKTLQGRYYGYTF.

In this sample, this clonotype turned up many times. The CDR3 region is CASSYGRGLNTEAFF. CDR3 nucleotide sequence: TGTGCCAGCAGTTACGGTAGGGGCTTGAACACTGAAGCTTTCTTT. V and J are TRBV6-2 or TRBV6-3 and TRBJ1-1, with a weak D call TRBD1 (5 bases). From germline, CDR1 is MNHEY and CDR2 SVGEGT. With 2 bases removed from V and 0 bases from J, the gap between germline ends came to 10 bases. The CDR3 contains 15 residues.

Ten or more counts support this clonotype. The V call is TRBV7-8, the J call TRBJ2-7, with D possibly being TRBD1 (6 bases). The V gene lost 3 bases and the J gene lost 8 bases, with 11 bases spanning the gap. Germline V gene sequence: CDR1 SGHVS, CDR2 FQNEAQ. The CDR3 runs to 12 residues. CDR3 in amino acids: CASSFTGPQQYF. The CDR3 DNA follows: TGTGCCAGCAGCTTTACAGGGCCCCAGCAGTACTTC.

This clonotype was found many times. The CDR3 bases are TGTGCCAGCAGTTTTGGGGCTAGCAATCAGCCCCAGCATTTT. Its protein is CASSFGASNQPQHF. The chain recombines TRBV12-3 or TRBV12-4 with TRBJ1-5; the D gene is possibly TRBD1 (5 bases). The CDR3 runs 14 residues. The ends were cut back, 3 bases at V and 0 bases at J, with 6 bases in the middle.

This clonotype was picked up many times. J is TRBJ1-3 and V is TRBV5-1; no firm D call. Germline assignment: CDR1 SGHRS and CDR2 YFSETQ. The V gene lost 0 bases and the J gene lost 1 base, with 5 bases spanning the gap. This CDR3 spans 14 amino acids. CDR3 loop: CASSLEGSGNTIYF. In DNA form, the CDR3 reads TGCGCCAGCAGCTTGGAAGGTTCTGGAAACACCATATATTTT.

This clonotype came up many times. V gene TRBV14 combines with J gene TRBJ2-4; no clear D gene. The CDR3 loop spans 13 amino acids. Trimming pared 6 bases from V and 4 bases from J, leaving 10 bases between. In germline, CDR1 is SGHDN, CDR2 FVKESK. CDR3 residues: CASRVTGKNIQYF. The CDR3 region has the DNA TGTGCCAGCAGAGTCACGGGTAAAAACATTCAGTACTTC.

Many counts were recorded for this clonotype. The chain carries TRBV6-2 or TRBV6-3 and TRBJ1-3, with D hard to call. This CDR3 contains 12 residues. Germline V gene data show CDR1 as MNHEY and CDR2 as SVGEGT. V was trimmed by 8 bases and J by 0 bases, leaving 5 bases between them. The CDR3 coding sequence is TGTGCCAGCGCAATCTCTGGAAACACCATATATTTT. Residues: CASAISGNTIYF.